The following is a T cell receptor beta chain sequence with its context. What it binds is unknown. These data come from a study of cytomegalovirus exposure and HLA in healthy donors. Notes on the study in general: Common viral pathogens were later found to be apparently linked to several of the most significant clusters.

PCR involved 60 Vbeta and 13 Jbeta primers. The table came from immunoSEQ multiplex PCR; TCRdb's copy has only in-frame clones and leaves some out. The table includes under 200,000 clones, roughly four fifths detected once. This CDR3 has 14 residues. Trimming removed 5 bases at V and 9 bases at J, with 17 bases between. Germline V lookup: CDR1 SGHAT, CDR2 FQNNGV. This clonotype was obtained from a woman aged 18-35 years in good health and CMV-seronegative. Sequenced sample: PBMCs. V usage is TRBV11-2 and J usage is TRBJ2-1; D is possibly TRBD1 (6 bases). Here the CDR3 reads CASSTRQEVSEQFF. The CDR3, as DNA: TGTGCCAGCAGCACACGACAGGAAGTCAGTGAGCAGTTCTTC.